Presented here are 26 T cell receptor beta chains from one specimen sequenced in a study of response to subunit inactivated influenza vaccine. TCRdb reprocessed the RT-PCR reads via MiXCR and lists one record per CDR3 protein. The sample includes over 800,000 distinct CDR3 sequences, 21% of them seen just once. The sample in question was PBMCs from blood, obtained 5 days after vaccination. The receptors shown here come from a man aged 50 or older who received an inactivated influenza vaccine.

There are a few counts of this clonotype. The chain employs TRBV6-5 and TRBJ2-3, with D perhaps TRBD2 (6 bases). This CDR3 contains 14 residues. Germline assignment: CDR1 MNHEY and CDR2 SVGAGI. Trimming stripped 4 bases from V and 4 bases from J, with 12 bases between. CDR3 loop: CASSSGTSSDTQYF. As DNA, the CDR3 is TGTGCCAGCAGTTCCGGGACTTCATCAGATACGCAGTATTTT.

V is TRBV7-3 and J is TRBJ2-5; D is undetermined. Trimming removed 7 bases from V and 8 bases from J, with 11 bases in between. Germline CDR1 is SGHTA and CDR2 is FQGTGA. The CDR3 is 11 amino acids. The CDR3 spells CASTKRDTQYF. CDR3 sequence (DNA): TGTGCCAGCACCAAAAGAGATACCCAGTACTTC.

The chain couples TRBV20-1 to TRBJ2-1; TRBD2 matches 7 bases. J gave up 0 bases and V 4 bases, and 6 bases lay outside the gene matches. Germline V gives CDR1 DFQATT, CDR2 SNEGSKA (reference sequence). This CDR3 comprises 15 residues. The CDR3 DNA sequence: TGCAGTGCTAAACAGCGGGACGACTCCTACAATGAGCAGTTCTTC. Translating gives CSAKQRDDSYNEQFF.

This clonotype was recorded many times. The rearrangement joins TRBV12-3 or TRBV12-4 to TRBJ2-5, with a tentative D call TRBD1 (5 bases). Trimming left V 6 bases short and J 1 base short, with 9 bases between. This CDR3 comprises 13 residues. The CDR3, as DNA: TGTGCCAGCAGGCCGACAGTCCAAGAGACCCAGTACTTC. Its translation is CASRPTVQETQYF.

The CDR3 loop reads CASSSSGGLHTEAFF. The CDR3, as DNA: TGTGCCAGCAGCTCCAGTGGGGGGCTACACACTGAAGCTTTCTTT. The chain has TRBV7-2 and TRBJ1-1, with a tentative D call TRBD1 (6 bases). The CDR3 spans 15 residues. Looked up from germline, CDR1 is SGHTA and CDR2 is FQGNSA. The V and J ends lost 4 bases and 3 bases respectively, with 15 bases between them.

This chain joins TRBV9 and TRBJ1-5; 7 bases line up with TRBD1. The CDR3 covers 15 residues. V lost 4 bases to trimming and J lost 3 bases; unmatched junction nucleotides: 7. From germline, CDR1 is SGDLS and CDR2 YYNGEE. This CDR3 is CASSQGTAHNQPQHF. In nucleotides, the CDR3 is TGTGCCAGCAGCCAGGGGACAGCTCACAATCAGCCCCAGCATTTT. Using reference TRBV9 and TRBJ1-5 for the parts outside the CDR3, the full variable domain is DSGVTQTPKHLITATGQRVTLRCSPRSGDLSVYWYQQSLDQGLQFLIQYYNGEERAKGNILERFSAQQFPDLHSELNLSSLELGDSALYFCASSQGTAHNQPQHFGDGTRLSIL.

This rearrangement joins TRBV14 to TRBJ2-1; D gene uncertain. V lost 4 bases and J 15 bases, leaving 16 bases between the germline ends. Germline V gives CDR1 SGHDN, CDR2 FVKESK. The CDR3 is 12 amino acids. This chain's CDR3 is CASSRSGPLLFF. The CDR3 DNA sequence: TGTGCCAGCAGCCGGTCCGGGCCTCTCCTGTTCTTC. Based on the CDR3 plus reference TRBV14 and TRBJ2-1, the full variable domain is EAGVTQFPSHSVIEKGQTVTLRCDPISGHDNLYWYRRVMGKEIKFLLHFVKESKQDESGMPNNRFLAERTGGTYSTLKVQPAELEDSGVYFCASSRSGPLLFFGPGTRLTVL.

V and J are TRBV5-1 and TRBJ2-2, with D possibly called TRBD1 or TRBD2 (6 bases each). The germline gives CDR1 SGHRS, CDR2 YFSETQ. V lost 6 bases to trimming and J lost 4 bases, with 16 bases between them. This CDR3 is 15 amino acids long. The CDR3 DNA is TGCGCCAGCACGAGGGGGACTTACGGCACCGGGGAGCTGTTTTTT. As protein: CASTRGTYGTGELFF.

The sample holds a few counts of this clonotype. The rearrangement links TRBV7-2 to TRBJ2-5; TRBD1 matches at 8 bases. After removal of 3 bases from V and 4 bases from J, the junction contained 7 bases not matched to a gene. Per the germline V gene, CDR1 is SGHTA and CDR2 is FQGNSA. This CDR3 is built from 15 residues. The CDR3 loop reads CASSFPPGGGETQYF. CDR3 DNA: TGTGCCAGCAGCTTCCCTCCAGGGGGCGGAGAGACCCAGTACTTC.

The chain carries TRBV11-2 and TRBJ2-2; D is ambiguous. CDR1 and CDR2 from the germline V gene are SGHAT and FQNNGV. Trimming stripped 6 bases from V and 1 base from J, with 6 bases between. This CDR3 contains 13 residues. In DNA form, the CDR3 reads TGTGCCAGCAGGATACAGAACACCGGGGAGCTGTTTTTT. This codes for CASRIQNTGELFF.

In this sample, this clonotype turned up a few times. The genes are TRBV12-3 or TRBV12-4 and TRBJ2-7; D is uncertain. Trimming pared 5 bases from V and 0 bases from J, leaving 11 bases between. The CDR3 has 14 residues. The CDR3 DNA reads TGTGCCAGCAGTACCATGGTAACCTCCTACGAGCAGTACTTC. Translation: CASSTMVTSYEQYF.

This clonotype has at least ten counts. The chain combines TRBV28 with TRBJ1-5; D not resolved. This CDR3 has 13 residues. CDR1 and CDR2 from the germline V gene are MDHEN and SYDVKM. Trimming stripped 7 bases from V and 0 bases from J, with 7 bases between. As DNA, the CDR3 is TGTGCCAGCACCCAGGTTAGCAATCAGCCCCAGCATTTT. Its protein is CASTQVSNQPQHF.

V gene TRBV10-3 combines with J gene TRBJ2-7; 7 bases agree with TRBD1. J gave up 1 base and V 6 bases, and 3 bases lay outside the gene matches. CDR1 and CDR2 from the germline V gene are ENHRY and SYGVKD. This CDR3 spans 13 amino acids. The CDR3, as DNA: TGTGCCATCAGCTGGACAGGATCCTACGAGCAGTACTTC. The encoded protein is CAISWTGSYEQYF.

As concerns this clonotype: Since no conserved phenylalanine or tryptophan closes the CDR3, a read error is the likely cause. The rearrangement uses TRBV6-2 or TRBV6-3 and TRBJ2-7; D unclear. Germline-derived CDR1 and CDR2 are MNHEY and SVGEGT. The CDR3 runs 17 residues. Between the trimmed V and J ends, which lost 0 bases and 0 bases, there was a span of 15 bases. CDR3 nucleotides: TGTGCCAGCAGTTACTCCACCGCGGTAATCCTCTCCTACGAGCAGTACTCC. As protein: CASSYSTAVILSYEQYS.

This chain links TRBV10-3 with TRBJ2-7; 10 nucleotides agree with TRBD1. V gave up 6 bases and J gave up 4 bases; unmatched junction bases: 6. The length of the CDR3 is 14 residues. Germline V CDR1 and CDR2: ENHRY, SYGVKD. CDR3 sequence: CAIRGTGEGYEQYF. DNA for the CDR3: TGTGCCATCAGGGGGACAGGGGAAGGATACGAGCAGTACTTC.

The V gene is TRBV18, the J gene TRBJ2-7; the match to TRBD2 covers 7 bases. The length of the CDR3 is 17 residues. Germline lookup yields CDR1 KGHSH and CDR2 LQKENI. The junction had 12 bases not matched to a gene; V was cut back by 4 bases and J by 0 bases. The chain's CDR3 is CASSLLKTSESSYEQYF. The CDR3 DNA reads TGTGCCAGCTCACTCCTAAAAACTAGCGAGAGCTCCTACGAGCAGTACTTC.

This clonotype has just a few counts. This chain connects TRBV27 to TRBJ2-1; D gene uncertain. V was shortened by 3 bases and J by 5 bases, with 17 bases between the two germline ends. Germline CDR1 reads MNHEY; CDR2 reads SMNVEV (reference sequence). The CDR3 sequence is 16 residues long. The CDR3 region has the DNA TGTGCCAGCAGTTTGGGTAGATATTTACCGAACAATGAGCAGTTCTTC. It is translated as CASSLGRYLPNNEQFF.

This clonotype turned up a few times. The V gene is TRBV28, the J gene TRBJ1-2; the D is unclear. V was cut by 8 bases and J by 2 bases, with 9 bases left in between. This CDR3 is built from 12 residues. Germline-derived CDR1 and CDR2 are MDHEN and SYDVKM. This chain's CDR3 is CASGVGNYGYTF. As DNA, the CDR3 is TGTGCCAGCGGGGTAGGGAACTATGGCTACACCTTC.

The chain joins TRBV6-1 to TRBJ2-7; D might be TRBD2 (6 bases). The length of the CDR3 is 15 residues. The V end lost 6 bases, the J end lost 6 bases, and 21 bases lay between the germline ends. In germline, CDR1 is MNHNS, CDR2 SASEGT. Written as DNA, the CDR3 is TGTGCCAGCAGCCCAACGACTAGAGTGGCGCTCGAGCAGTACTTC. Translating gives CASSPTTRVALEQYF.

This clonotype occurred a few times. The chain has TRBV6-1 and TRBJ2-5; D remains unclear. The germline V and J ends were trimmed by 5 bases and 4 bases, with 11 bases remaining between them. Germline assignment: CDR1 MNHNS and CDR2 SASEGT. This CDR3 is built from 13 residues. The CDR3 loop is CASSTPGVETQYF. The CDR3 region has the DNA TGTGCCAGCAGTACGCCTGGTGTAGAGACCCAGTACTTC.

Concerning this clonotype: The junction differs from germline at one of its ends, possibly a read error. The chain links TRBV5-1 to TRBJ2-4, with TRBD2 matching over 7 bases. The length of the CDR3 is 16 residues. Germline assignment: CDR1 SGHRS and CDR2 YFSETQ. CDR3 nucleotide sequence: TGCGCCAGCAGCTTGGGGCAGCGGGGTTCAATGGACATCCAGTACTTC. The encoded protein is CASSLGQRGSMDIQYF.

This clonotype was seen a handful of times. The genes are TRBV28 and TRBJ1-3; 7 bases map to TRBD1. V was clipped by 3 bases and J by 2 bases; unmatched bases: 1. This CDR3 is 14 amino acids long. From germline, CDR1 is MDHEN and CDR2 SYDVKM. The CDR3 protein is CASSFGTAGNTIYF. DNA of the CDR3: TGTGCCAGCAGTTTTGGGACAGCTGGAAACACCATATATTTT.

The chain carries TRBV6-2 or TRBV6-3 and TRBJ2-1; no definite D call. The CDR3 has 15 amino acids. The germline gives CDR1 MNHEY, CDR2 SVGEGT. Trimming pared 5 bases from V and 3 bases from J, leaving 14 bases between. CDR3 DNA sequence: TGTGCCAGCAGTACCCCGGAAGGAATCTACAATGAGCAGTTCTTC. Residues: CASSTPEGIYNEQFF.

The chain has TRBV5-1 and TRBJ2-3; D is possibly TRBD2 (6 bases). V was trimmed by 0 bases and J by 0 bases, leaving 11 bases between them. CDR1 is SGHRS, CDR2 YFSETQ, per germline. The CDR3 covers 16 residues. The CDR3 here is CASSLVSGSSTDTQYF. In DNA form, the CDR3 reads TGCGCCAGCAGCTTGGTTAGCGGCAGTAGCACAGATACGCAGTATTTT.

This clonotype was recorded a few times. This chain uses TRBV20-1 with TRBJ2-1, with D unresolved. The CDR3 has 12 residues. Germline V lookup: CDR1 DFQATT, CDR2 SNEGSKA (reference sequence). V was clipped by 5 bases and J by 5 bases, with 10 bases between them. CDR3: CSAWTLDNEQFF. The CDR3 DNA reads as TGCAGTGCTTGGACCCTCGACAATGAGCAGTTCTTC.

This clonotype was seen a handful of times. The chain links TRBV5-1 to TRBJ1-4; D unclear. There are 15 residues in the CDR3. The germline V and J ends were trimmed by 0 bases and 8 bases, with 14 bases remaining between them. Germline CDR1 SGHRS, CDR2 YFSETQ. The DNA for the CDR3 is TGCGCCAGCAGCTTGGAGGCAGATCTTACGGAAAAACTGTTTTTT. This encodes CASSLEADLTEKLFF.